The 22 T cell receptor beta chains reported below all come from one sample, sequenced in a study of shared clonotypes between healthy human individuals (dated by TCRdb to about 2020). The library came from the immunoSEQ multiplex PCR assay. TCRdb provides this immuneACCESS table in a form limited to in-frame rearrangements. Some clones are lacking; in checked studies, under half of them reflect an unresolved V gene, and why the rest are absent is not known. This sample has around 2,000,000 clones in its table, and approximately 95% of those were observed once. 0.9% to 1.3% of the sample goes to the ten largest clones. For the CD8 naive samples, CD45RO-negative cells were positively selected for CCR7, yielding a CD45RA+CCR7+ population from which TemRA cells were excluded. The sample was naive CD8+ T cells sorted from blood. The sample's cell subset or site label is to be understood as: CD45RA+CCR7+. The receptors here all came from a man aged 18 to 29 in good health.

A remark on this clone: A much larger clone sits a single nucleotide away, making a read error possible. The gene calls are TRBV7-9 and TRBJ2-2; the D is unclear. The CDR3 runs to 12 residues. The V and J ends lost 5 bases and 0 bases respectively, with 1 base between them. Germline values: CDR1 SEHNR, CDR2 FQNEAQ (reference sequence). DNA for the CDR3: TGTGCCAGCAGCGCGAACACCGGGGAGCTGTTTTTT. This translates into CASSANTGELFF.

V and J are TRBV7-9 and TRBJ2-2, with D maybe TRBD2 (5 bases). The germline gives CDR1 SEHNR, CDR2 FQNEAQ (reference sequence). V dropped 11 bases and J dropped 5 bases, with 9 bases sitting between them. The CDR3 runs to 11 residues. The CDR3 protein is CAARVTGELFF. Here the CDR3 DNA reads TGTGCCGCGCGGGTAACCGGGGAGCTGTTTTTT.

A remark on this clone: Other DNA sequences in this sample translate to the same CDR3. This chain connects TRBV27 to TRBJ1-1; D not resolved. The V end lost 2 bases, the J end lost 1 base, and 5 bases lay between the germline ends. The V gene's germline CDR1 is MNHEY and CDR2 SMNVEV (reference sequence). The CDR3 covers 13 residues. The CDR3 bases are TGTGCCAGCAGTTTACCAGGGAACACTGAAGCTTTCTTT. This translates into CASSLPGNTEAFF.

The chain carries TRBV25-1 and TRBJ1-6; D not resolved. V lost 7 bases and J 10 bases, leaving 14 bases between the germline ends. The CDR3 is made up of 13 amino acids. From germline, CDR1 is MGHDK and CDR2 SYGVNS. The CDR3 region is CASNPGVGSPLHF. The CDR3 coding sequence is TGTGCCAGCAATCCGGGAGTTGGCTCACCCCTCCACTTT.

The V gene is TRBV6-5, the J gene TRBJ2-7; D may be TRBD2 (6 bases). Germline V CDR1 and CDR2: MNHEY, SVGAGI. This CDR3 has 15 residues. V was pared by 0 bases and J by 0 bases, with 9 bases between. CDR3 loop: CASSYSGLSSYEQYF. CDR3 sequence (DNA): TGTGCCAGCAGTTACTCCGGACTATCCTCCTACGAGCAGTACTTC.

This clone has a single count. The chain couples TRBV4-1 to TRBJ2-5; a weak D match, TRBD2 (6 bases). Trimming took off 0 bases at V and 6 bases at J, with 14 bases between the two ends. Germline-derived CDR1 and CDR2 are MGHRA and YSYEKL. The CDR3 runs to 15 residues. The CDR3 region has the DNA TGCGCCAGCAGCCAAGACGGGACCGCGGGACAGACCCAGTACTTC. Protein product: CASSQDGTAGQTQYF.

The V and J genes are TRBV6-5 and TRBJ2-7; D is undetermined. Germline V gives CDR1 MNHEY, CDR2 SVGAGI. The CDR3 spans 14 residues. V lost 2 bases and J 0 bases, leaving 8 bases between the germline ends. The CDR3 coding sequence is TGTGCCAGCAGTTACGCAGCAGCCTCCTACGAGCAGTACTTC. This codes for CASSYAAASYEQYF.

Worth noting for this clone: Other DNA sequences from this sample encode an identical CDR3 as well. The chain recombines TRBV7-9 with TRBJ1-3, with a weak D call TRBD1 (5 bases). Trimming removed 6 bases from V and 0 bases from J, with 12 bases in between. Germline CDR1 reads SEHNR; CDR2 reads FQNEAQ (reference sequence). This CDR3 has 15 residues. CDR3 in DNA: TGTGCCAGCAGTTCCCGACAGAACTCTGGAAACACCATATATTTT. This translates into CASSSRQNSGNTIYF.

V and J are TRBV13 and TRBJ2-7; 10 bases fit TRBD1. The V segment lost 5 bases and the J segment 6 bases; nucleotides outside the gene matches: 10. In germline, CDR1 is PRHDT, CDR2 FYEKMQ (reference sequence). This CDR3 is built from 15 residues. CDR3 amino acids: CASSTTGGAYVEQYF. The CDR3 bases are TGTGCCAGCAGCACGACAGGGGGCGCGTATGTCGAGCAGTACTTC.

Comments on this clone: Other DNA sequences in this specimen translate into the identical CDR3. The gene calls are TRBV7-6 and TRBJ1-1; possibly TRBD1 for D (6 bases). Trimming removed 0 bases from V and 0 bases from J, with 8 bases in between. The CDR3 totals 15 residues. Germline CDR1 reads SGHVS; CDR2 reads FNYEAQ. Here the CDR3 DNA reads TGTGCCAGCAGCTTAGCACGGGACATGAACACTGAAGCTTTCTTT. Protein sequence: CASSLARDMNTEAFF.

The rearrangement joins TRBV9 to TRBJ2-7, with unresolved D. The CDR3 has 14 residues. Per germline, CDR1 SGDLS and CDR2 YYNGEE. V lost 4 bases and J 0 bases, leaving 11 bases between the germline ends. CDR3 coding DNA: TGTGCCAGCAGCCCAGAGGCGAGCTCCTACGAGCAGTACTTC. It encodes CASSPEASSYEQYF.

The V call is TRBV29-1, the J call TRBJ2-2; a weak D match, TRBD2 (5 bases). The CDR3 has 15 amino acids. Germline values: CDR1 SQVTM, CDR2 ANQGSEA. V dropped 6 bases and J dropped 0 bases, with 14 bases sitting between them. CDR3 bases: TGCAGCGTCGTAGCCCGGGGTGCGAACACCGGGGAGCTGTTTTTT. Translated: CSVVARGANTGELFF.

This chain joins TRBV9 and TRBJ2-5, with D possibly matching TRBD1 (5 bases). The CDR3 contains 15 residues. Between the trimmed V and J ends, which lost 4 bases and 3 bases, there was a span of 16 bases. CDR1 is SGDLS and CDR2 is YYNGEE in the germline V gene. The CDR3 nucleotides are TGTGCCAGCAGCAAAGATGTCGACAGAAAAGAGACCCAGTACTTC. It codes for CASSKDVDRKETQYF.

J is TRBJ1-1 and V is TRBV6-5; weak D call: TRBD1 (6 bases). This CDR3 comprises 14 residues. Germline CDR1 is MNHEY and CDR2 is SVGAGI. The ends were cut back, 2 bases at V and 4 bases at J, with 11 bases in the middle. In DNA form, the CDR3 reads TGTGCCAGCAGTTACGGGGGGGCGAGCACTGAAGCTTTCTTT. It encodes CASSYGGASTEAFF.

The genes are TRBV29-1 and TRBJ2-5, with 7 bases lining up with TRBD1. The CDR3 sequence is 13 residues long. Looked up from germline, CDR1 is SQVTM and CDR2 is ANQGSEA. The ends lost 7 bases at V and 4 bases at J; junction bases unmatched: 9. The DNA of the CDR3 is TGCAGCGCCCGACAGGGAATTCGAGAGACCCAGTACTTC. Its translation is CSARQGIRETQYF.

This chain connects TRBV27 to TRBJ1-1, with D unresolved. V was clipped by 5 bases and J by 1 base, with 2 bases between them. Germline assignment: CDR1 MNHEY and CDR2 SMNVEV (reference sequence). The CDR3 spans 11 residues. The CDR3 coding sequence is TGTGCCAGCAGTACGAACACTGAAGCTTTCTTT. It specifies CASSTNTEAFF.

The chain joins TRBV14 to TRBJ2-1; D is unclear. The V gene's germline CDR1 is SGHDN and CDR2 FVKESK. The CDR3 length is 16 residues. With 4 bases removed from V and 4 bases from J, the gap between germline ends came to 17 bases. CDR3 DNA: TGTGCCAGCAGCCCAAGCGATGCAGTCATATACAATGAGCAGTTCTTC. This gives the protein CASSPSDAVIYNEQFF.

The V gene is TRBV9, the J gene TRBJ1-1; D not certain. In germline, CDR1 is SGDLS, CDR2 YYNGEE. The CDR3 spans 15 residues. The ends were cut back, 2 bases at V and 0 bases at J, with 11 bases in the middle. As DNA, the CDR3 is TGTGCCAGCAGCGTTTCATCCTCTATGAACACTGAAGCTTTCTTT. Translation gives CASSVSSSMNTEAFF.

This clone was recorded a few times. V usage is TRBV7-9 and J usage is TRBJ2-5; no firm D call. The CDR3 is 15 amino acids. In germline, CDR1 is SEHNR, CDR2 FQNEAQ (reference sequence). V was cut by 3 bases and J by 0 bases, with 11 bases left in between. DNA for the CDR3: TGTGCCAGCAGCTTTTATCGGGCAAACCAAGAGACCCAGTACTTC. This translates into CASSFYRANQETQYF.

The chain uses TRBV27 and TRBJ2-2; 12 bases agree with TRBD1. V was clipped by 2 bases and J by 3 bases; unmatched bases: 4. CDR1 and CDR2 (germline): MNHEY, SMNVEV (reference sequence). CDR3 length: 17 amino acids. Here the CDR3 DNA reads TGTGCCAGCAGTTTAGACCGGGACAGGGGGCACACCGGGGAGCTGTTTTTT. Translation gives CASSLDRDRGHTGELFF.

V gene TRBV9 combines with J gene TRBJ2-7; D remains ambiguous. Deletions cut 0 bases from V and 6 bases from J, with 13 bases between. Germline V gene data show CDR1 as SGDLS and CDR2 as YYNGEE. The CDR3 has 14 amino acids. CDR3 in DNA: TGTGCCAGCAGCGTAGATATCCCCGCCAGCGAGCAGTACTTC. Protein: CASSVDIPASEQYF.

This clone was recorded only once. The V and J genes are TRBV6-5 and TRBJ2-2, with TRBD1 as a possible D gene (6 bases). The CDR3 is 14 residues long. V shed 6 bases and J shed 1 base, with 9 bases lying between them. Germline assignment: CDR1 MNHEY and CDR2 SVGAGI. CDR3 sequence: CASRYRENTGELFF. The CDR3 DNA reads TGTGCCAGCAGATACAGGGAGAACACCGGGGAGCTGTTTTTT.